These 11 T cell receptor beta chains came from one sample sequenced in a study of T cells in Graves' hyperthyroidism and ophthalmopathy. RNA transcripts provided the source from which TCR beta CDR3 regions were amplified. HTBI primers were used for first-round RT-PCR of the TCR CDR3. TCRdb analysed the multiplex PCR reads with MiXCR anew, one entry per CDR3 protein. The sample consists of roughly 710,000 distinct CDR3 sequences, around 40% of them appearing once. Input material: blood. The receptors originated from a woman in her thirties or forties with Graves' hyperthyroidism.

Many counts were recorded for this clonotype. This chain joins TRBV15 and TRBJ1-1; D uncertain. In germline, CDR1 is LNHNV, CDR2 YYDKDF (reference sequence). Trimming cost V 3 bases and J 2 bases, with 13 bases left between them. This CDR3 has 15 amino acids. The CDR3 is CATSRGLLGNTEAFF. The CDR3 DNA is TGTGCCACCAGCAGGGGCCTGTTAGGAAACACTGAAGCTTTCTTT.

This clonotype has a handful of counts. The chain uses TRBV14 and TRBJ2-7; 9 bases are a match to TRBD1. V trimming: 0 bases; J trimming: 4 bases; junction bases outside the gene matches: 7. The V gene's germline CDR1 is SGHDN and CDR2 FVKESK. CDR3 length: 16 amino acids. CDR3: CASSQDRGQGLYEQYF. The CDR3 nucleotides are TGTGCCAGCAGCCAAGATCGGGGACAGGGACTATACGAGCAGTACTTC. The full variable domain, with the rest looked up from reference TRBV14 and TRBJ2-7, is EAGVTQFPSHSVIEKGQTVTLRCDPISGHDNLYWYRRVMGKEIKFLLHFVKESKQDESGMPNNRFLAERTGGTYSTLKVQPAELEDSGVYFCASSQDRGQGLYEQYFGPGTRLTVT.

This clonotype was counted at least ten times. V usage is TRBV7-6 and J usage is TRBJ2-6; the match to TRBD1 covers 7 bases. The V segment lost 8 bases and the J segment 1 base; nucleotides outside the gene matches: 17. CDR1 and CDR2 from the germline V gene are SGHVS and FNYEAQ. CDR3 length: 19 residues. Here the CDR3 reads CASQAYGRGFPSGANVLTF. As DNA, the CDR3 is TGTGCCAGCCAGGCTTACGGCAGGGGGTTCCCTTCTGGGGCCAACGTCCTGACTTTC. The full variable domain, rest sourced from reference TRBV7-6 and TRBJ2-6, is GAGVSQSPRYKVTKRGQDVALRCDPISGHVSLYWYRQALGQGPEFLTYFNYEAQQDKSGLPNDRFSAERPEGSISTLTIQRTEQRDSAMYRCASQAYGRGFPSGANVLTFGAGSRLTVL.

This sequence joins TRBV7-9 and TRBJ1-3; TRBD1 aligns across 12 bases. This CDR3 contains 19 residues. CDR1 is SEHNR, CDR2 FQNEAQ, per germline (reference sequence). Trimming at V came to 0 bases and at J to 5 bases, leaving 11 bases not matched to a gene. DNA of the CDR3: TGTGCCAGCAGCTTAGCCGGGACAGGGGGCGCACGAGGAAGAAACACCATATATTTT. This gives the protein CASSLAGTGGARGRNTIYF.

On this clonotype: A read error may explain this, as a much larger clone is one base away. This chain links TRBV9 with TRBJ1-3; D not resolved. V lost 2 bases to trimming and J lost 7 bases, with 13 bases between them. Per the germline V gene, CDR1 is SGDLS and CDR2 is YYNGEE. The CDR3 is made up of 14 amino acids. CDR3 coding DNA: TGTGCCAGCAGCGTGGGCACCTCGCCGAACACCATATATTTT. Residues: CASSVGTSPNTIYF. Full variable domain (rest looked up from reference TRBV9 and TRBJ1-3): DSGVTQTPKHLITATGQRVTLRCSPRSGDLSVYWYQQSLDQGLQFLIQYYNGEERAKGNILERFSAQQFPDLHSELNLSSLELGDSALYFCASSVGTSPNTIYFGEGSWLTVV.

This clonotype was found many times. This chain joins TRBV7-9 and TRBJ1-2; D gene unclear. Germline loops: CDR1 SEHNR, CDR2 FQNEAQ (reference sequence). V was clipped by 2 bases and J by 5 bases, with 9 bases between them. The CDR3 length is 13 residues. The CDR3 sequence: CASSLPGRYGYTF. In nucleotides, the CDR3 is TGTGCCAGCAGCTTACCGGGCCGTTATGGCTACACCTTC.

This clonotype was counted many times. This chain uses TRBV29-1 with TRBJ2-7; 8 nucleotides agree with TRBD1. The length of the CDR3 is 14 residues. Germline assignment: CDR1 SQVTM and CDR2 ANQGSEA. V was clipped by 4 bases and J by 0 bases; unmatched bases: 5. CDR3 loop: CSVGGGTGSYEQYF. CDR3 bases: TGCAGCGTTGGTGGCGGGACAGGCTCCTACGAGCAGTACTTC.

There are many counts of this clonotype. The V gene is TRBV7-6, the J gene TRBJ2-7; no definite D call. Germline V CDR1 and CDR2: SGHVS, FNYEAQ. V shed 1 base and J shed 5 bases, with 15 bases lying between them. The CDR3 sequence is 15 residues long. CDR3 coding DNA: TGTGCCAGCAGCTTAGTCAGATCAAGCCTCCACGAGCAGTACTTC. Its translation: CASSLVRSSLHEQYF.

With regard to this clonotype: One end of the junction fails to match germline, which may point to a read error. The chain links TRBV5-6 to TRBJ2-5, with D tentatively TRBD1 or TRBD2 (6 bases each). Germline assignment: CDR1 SGHDT and CDR2 YYEEEE. The CDR3 runs 14 residues. CDR3 sequence (DNA): TGTGCCAGCAGCTTGGACGGGGGCCAACAGACCCAGTACTTC. It encodes CASSLDGGQQTQYF. Full variable domain (remainder filled in from reference TRBV5-6 and TRBJ2-5): DAGVTQSPTHLIKTRGQQVTLRCSPKSGHDTVSWYQQALGQGPQFIFQYYEEEERQRGNFPDRFSGHQFPNYSSELNVNALLLGDSALYLCASSLDGGQQTQYFGPGTRLLVL.

The table lists this clonotype with a few counts. CDR3 protein: CASSPRYSRGAYEQYF. The CDR3 DNA reads as TGTGCCAGCAGTCCCCGGTATTCGCGGGGTGCCTACGAGCAGTACTTC. The V gene is TRBV7-2, the J gene TRBJ2-7; a possible D gene is TRBD2 (6 bases). Germline-derived CDR1 and CDR2 are SGHTA and FQGNSA. Trimming shortened V by 6 bases and J by 2 bases, and 20 bases separated the two germline ends. The CDR3 covers 16 residues. The entire variable domain, with the rest obtained from reference TRBV7-2 and TRBJ2-7, is as follows: GAGVSQSPSNKVTEKGKDVELRCDPISGHTALYWYRQSLGQGLEFLIYFQGNSAPDKSGLPSDRFSAERTGGSVSTLTIQRTQQEDSAVYLCASSPRYSRGAYEQYFGPGTRLTVT.

This clonotype has just a few counts. The chain employs TRBV6-6 and TRBJ1-1, with 8 bases fitting TRBD1. Germline loops: CDR1 MNHNY, CDR2 SVGAGI (reference sequence). Trimming at V came to 5 bases and at J to 5 bases, leaving 16 bases not matched to a gene. The CDR3 has 17 amino acids. The CDR3 coding sequence is TGTGCCAGCAGTCCTACTACCCTTAACCAGGGGGCAACTGAAGCTTTCTTT. Its translation is CASSPTTLNQGATEAFF.